Presented here are 21 T cell receptor beta chains from one specimen sequenced in a study of beta chain features in type 1 diabetes. Expressed TCRB transcripts were sequenced, since all the RNA that had been isolated was reverse transcribed. Generated by immunoSEQ multiplex PCR, the TCRdb table keeps only in-frame clones and is missing some. The table lists about 340,000 clones, less than 9.5% of them singletons. Sequencing was done on a sample of central memory CD4+ T cells from blood. Receptors were obtained from a woman aged 18-35 years in good health.

The rearrangement joins TRBV27 to TRBJ2-1; possibly TRBD2 for D (5 bases). The V end was cut by 3 bases, the J end by 6 bases, with 9 bases between. The germline V gene encodes CDR1 MNHEY and CDR2 SMNVEV (reference sequence). The CDR3 spans 13 residues. The CDR3 here is CASSFLGLNEQFF. The CDR3 DNA reads as TGTGCCAGCAGTTTCCTAGGACTCAATGAGCAGTTCTTC.

On this clone itself: Other DNA sequences of this sample code for an identical CDR3. The chain has TRBV28 and TRBJ1-2; D is ambiguous. V lost 5 bases and J lost 1, with 2 bases in between. Per germline, CDR1 MDHEN and CDR2 SYDVKM. The CDR3 totals 11 residues. This CDR3 is CASSLNYGYTF. The CDR3 DNA is TGTGCCAGCAGTCTTAACTATGGCTACACCTTC.

The gene calls are TRBV13 and TRBJ2-1; D is unclear. The CDR3 runs to 13 residues. The germline V gene encodes CDR1 PRHDT and CDR2 FYEKMQ (reference sequence). V lost 6 bases and J 9 bases, leaving 15 bases between the germline ends. CDR3: CASSPTVWGEQFF. For the CDR3, the DNA is TGTGCCAGCAGTCCCACCGTTTGGGGTGAGCAGTTCTTC.

The table lists this clone with a few counts. The chain links TRBV7-2 to TRBJ2-7; 7 bases map to TRBD1. CDR3 length: 15 amino acids. V lost 5 bases to trimming and J lost 4 bases; unmatched junction nucleotides: 11. From germline, CDR1 is SGHTA and CDR2 FQGNSA. Written as DNA, the CDR3 is TGTGCCAGCAGCGTACAGGGGAGTCCCCTTTACGAGCAGTACTTC. Residues: CASSVQGSPLYEQYF.

This clone was counted between two and nine times. The chain employs TRBV15 and TRBJ2-4, with D perhaps TRBD2 (5 bases). The germline V and J ends were trimmed by 1 base and 9 bases, with 7 bases remaining between them. Germline-derived CDR1 and CDR2 are LNHNV and YYDKDF (reference sequence). The CDR3 is made up of 12 amino acids. This CDR3 reads CATSRVGLIQYF. The CDR3 DNA follows: TGTGCCACCAGCAGAGTTGGACTCATTCAGTACTTC.

This clone was seen a few times. The chain uses TRBV7-2 and TRBJ2-1, with D possibly matching TRBD2 (6 bases). V lost 0 bases and J lost 7, with 13 bases in between. Germline V gives CDR1 SGHTA, CDR2 FQGNSA. The CDR3 length is 15 residues. The CDR3 region is CASSLATGEWNEQFF. The CDR3 nucleotides are TGTGCCAGCAGCTTAGCGACGGGAGAATGGAATGAGCAGTTCTTC. Looking up the rest from reference TRBV7-2 and TRBJ2-1 gives the full variable domain: GAGVSQSPSNKVTEKGKDVELRCDPISGHTALYWYRQSLGQGLEFLIYFQGNSAPDKSGLPSDRFSAERTGGSVSTLTIQRTQQEDSAVYLCASSLATGEWNEQFFGPGTRLTVL.

The chain joins TRBV4-3 to TRBJ2-5, with D perhaps given as TRBD1 or TRBD2 (5 bases each). V lost 5 bases and J 3 bases, leaving 19 bases between the germline ends. The CDR3 has 16 residues. CDR1 and CDR2 (germline): LGHNA, YSLEER. In DNA form, the CDR3 reads TGCGCCAGCAGCTCGGGGCGGCAGGGTCTAAAAGAGACCCAGTACTTC. Translation: CASSSGRQGLKETQYF.

This clone has only a few counts. The V gene is TRBV7-3, the J gene TRBJ2-1, with D unclear. Germline CDR1 SGHTA, CDR2 FQGTGA. The CDR3 covers 12 residues. V was cut by 2 bases and J by 5 bases, with 4 bases left in between. CDR3 nucleotides: TGTGCCAGCAGCTTAGGGGACAATGAGCAGTTCTTC. It is translated as CASSLGDNEQFF. The entire variable domain, with the rest obtained from reference TRBV7-3 and TRBJ2-1, is as follows: GAGVSQTPSNKVTEKGKYVELRCDPISGHTALYWYRQSLGQGPEFLIYFQGTGAADDSGLPNDRFFAVRPEGSVSTLKIQRTERGDSAVYLCASSLGDNEQFFGPGTRLTVL.

This clone has just a few counts. The chain has TRBV5-5 and TRBJ2-7; a possible D gene is TRBD1 (7 bases). Trimming removed 2 bases from V and 1 base from J, with 13 bases in between. The CDR3 extends over 15 amino acids. From germline, CDR1 is SGHKS and CDR2 YYEKEE (reference sequence). The DNA of the CDR3 is TGTGCCAGCAGCTTTCGACAGGGAGGATCCTACGAGCAGTACTTC. The encoded protein is CASSFRQGGSYEQYF.

This clone was seen more than once but under ten times. V and J are TRBV5-1 and TRBJ2-5, with D perhaps TRBD1 (6 bases). Per germline, CDR1 SGHRS and CDR2 YFSETQ. CDR3 length: 16 residues. Trimming removed 0 bases at V and 5 bases at J, with 17 bases between. CDR3 residues: CASSLALTGSTETQYF. CDR3 DNA sequence: TGCGCCAGCAGCTTGGCCCTGACAGGTAGTACGGAGACCCAGTACTTC.

On this clone itself: At one boundary the junction diverges from the germline segment, which might be a read error. The genes are TRBV6-1 and TRBJ2-2; no firm D call. CDR1 and CDR2 (germline): MNHNS, SASEGT. The CDR3 loop spans 16 amino acids. CDR3 amino acids: CAISESRIANTGELFF. For the CDR3, the DNA is TGTGCCATCAGTGAGTCGAGGATCGCGAACACCGGGGAGCTGTTTTTT.

Here the CDR3 reads CASSLMLGGHGYTF. The CDR3 bases are TGCGCCAGCAGCTTGATGCTGGGGGGACATGGCTACACCTTC. J is TRBJ1-2 and V is TRBV5-1; a weak D match, TRBD1 (5 bases). V was trimmed by 1 base and J by 6 bases, leaving 13 bases between them. Germline V lookup: CDR1 SGHRS, CDR2 YFSETQ. The CDR3 contains 14 residues.

This clone was counted a few times. The rearrangement uses TRBV5-1 and TRBJ1-1; D ambiguous. Trimming took off 1 base at V and 0 bases at J, with 7 bases between the two ends. There are 14 residues in the CDR3. The germline gives CDR1 SGHRS, CDR2 YFSETQ. The CDR3 reads CASSLTVMNTEAFF. The CDR3 DNA follows: TGCGCCAGCAGCTTGACAGTGATGAACACTGAAGCTTTCTTT.

As regards this clone: Within the sample, other DNA sequences also encode this same CDR3. The genes are TRBV4-3 and TRBJ2-7; TRBD2 agrees at 10 bases. This CDR3 comprises 16 residues. Trimming cost V 0 bases and J 3 bases; bases outside gene matches: 5. Germline V gene lookup returns CDR1 LGHNA and CDR2 YSLEER. The CDR3 spells CASSQDLGLADYEQYF. Here the CDR3 DNA reads TGCGCCAGCAGCCAAGATCTTGGACTAGCGGACTACGAGCAGTACTTC.

This clone has at least ten counts. The chain is built from TRBV14 and TRBJ2-1; no definite D call. Looked up from germline, CDR1 is SGHDN and CDR2 is FVKESK. The CDR3 consists of 10 residues. Deletions cut 3 bases from V and 15 bases from J, with 9 bases between. The DNA of the CDR3 is TGTGCCAGCAGCCAGCCCATGGGGTTCTTC. It yields the protein CASSQPMGFF.

A few counts support this clone. CDR3 DNA sequence: TGCGCCAGCAGCATCGATTCAAGAGGAGGACTGCTGAACACTGAAGCTTTCTTT. This sequence encodes CASSIDSRGGLLNTEAFF. The chain combines TRBV5-1 with TRBJ1-1; D is undetermined. Germline V gives CDR1 SGHRS, CDR2 YFSETQ. Trimming took off 4 bases at V and 0 bases at J, with 22 bases between the two ends. CDR3 size: 18 residues.

This clone appeared a few times. The chain is built from TRBV28 and TRBJ2-2; TRBD2 might be the D (6 bases). CDR1 MDHEN and CDR2 SYDVKM come from the germline V gene. The length of the CDR3 is 13 residues. V was shortened by 8 bases and J by 2 bases, with 9 bases between the two germline ends. CDR3 loop: CASLGLNTGELFF. The CDR3 DNA follows: TGTGCCAGCCTTGGACTAAACACCGGGGAGCTGTTTTTT.

This clone was seen only a few times. The chain joins TRBV7-6 to TRBJ2-5; tentatively, D is TRBD2 (6 bases). Trimming took 8 bases from V and 4 from J, leaving 17 bases between them. This CDR3 is built from 14 residues. Per the germline V gene, CDR1 is SGHVS and CDR2 is FNYEAQ. CDR3 loop: CASGDFEGGETQYF. The CDR3 DNA sequence: TGTGCCAGCGGGGACTTCGAGGGCGGAGAGACCCAGTACTTC.

The V and J genes are TRBV4-3 and TRBJ2-7; D possibly matches TRBD1 or TRBD2 (6 bases each). V was shortened by 3 bases and J by 1 base, with 16 bases between the two germline ends. Germline CDR1 LGHNA, CDR2 YSLEER. CDR3 length: 16 amino acids. The CDR3 loop reads CASSQNPGGGSYEQYF. DNA for the CDR3: TGCGCCAGCAGCCAGAACCCCGGGGGCGGATCCTACGAGCAGTACTTC.

This clone showed up just a few times. The chain carries TRBV28 and TRBJ1-2; D is uncertain. Germline CDR1 and CDR2: MDHEN and SYDVKM. The CDR3 extends over 12 amino acids. V lost 3 bases, J lost 3 bases, and 5 bases lay in between. The CDR3: CASSFRDYGYTF. The CDR3 DNA is TGTGCCAGCAGTTTCCGAGACTATGGCTACACCTTC.

This clone was counted many times. The chain has TRBV19 and TRBJ1-3; D unresolved. CDR3 length equals 15 residues. Germline values: CDR1 LNHDA, CDR2 SQIVND (reference sequence). Trimming stripped 3 bases from V and 9 bases from J, with 18 bases between. This CDR3 is CASSMRPGSVRTIYF. In nucleotides, the CDR3 is TGTGCCAGTAGTATGAGGCCGGGATCGGTACGCACCATATATTTT.